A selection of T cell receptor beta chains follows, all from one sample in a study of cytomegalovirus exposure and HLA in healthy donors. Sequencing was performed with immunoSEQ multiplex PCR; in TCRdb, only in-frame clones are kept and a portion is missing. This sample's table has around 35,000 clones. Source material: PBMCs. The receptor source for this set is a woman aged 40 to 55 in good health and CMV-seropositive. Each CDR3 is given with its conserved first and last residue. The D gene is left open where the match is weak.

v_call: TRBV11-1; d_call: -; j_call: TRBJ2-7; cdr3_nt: TGTGCCAGCAGCCTGAGCAGGGGTATCTACTACGAGCAGTACTTC; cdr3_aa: CASSLSRGIYYEQYF
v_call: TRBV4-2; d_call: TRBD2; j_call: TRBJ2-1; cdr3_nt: TGTGCCAGCAGCCAGTGGCGGGGGGATTTCAATGAGCAGTTCTTC; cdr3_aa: CASSQWRGDFNEQFF
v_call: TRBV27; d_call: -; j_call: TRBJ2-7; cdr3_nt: TGTGCCAGCAGAGAACGGGAGACCTACGAGCAGTACTTC; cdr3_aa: CASRERETYEQYF
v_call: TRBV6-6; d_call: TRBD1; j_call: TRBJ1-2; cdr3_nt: TGTGCCAGCAGTTACGGACAGGGGCAAACCTTC; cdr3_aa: CASSYGQGQTF
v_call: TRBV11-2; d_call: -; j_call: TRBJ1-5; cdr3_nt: TGTGCCAGCAGCTTAGATCCCCTCCAGCCCCAGCATTTT; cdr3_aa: CASSLDPLQPQHF
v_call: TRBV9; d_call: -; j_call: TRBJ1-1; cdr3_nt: TGTGCCAGCAGCGTCAGGGGGAACACTGAAGCTTTCTTT; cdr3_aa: CASSVRGNTEAFF
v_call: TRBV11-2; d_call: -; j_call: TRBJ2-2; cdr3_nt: TGTGCCAGCAGCTCTGAACAGAACACCGGGGAGCTGTTTTTT; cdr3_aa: CASSSEQNTGELFF
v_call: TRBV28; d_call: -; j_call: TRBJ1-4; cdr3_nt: TGTGCCAGCAGTTTTGCACAGGCAGGCGAAAAACTGTTTTTT; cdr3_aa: CASSFAQAGEKLFF
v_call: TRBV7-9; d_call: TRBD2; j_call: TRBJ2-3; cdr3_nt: TGTGCCAGCAGCTTAAAAATGGGGCTAGCGGGAGGATCGGATACGCAGTATTTT; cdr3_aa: CASSLKMGLAGGSDTQYF
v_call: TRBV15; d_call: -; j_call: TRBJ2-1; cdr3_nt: TGTGCCACCAGCAGAGATATTGGAGGAGGGTACAATGAGCAGTTCTTC; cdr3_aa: CATSRDIGGGYNEQFF
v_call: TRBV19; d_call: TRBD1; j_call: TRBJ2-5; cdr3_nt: TGTGCCAGTAGTAACCCGGGACAGGGCCTGGAGACCCAGTACTTC; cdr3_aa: CASSNPGQGLETQYF
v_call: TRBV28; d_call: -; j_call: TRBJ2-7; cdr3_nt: TGTGCCAGCAGTCTAGGGACAAGCTACGAGCAGTACTTC; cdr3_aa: CASSLGTSYEQYF
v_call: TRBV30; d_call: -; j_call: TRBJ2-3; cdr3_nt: TGTGCCTGGACCGCATGGGGGGGCGGCACAGATACGCAGTATTTT; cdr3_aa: CAWTAWGGGTDTQYF
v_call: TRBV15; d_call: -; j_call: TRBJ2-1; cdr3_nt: TGTGCCACCAGCAGAGATCGCAGCGAGCCCTACAATGAGCAGTTCTTC; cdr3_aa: CATSRDRSEPYNEQFF
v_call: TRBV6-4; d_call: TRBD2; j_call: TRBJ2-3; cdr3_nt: TGTGCCAGCAGCGATGGGACTAGCCAGTTGGATTTT; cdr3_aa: CASSDGTSQLDF
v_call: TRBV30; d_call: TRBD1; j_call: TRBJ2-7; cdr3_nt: TGTGCCTGGAGTCCCCCCCAGGGGGCGAGGGAGCAGTACTTC; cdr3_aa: CAWSPPQGAREQYF
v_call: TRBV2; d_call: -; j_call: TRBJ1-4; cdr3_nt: TGTGCCAGCAGTGAAGCGCGAAAGGCAGGGACTAATGAAAAACTGTTTTTT; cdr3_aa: CASSEARKAGTNEKLFF
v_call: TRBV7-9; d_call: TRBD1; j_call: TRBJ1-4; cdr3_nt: TGTGCCAGCAGCTTAACAGGGGGCGTCTCTGAAAAACTGTTTTTT; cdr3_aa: CASSLTGGVSEKLFF
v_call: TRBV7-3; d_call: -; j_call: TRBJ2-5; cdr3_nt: TGTGCCAGCAGCTTAAAGGGGCAACAAGAGACCCAGTACTTC; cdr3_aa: CASSLKGQQETQYF
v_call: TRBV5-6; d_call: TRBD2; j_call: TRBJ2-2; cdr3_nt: TGTGCCAGCAGCTTTAGTGCCCAGGGACTAGATTTGGGCACCGGGGAGCTGTTTTTT; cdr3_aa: CASSFSAQGLDLGTGELFF
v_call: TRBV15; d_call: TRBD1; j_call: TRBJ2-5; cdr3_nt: TGTGCCACCAGCCGGGACAGGGGTTGGGGGCAAGAGACCCAGTACTTC; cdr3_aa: CATSRDRGWGQETQYF
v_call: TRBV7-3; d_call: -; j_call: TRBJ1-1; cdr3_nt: TGTGCCAGCAGCTTAGGGCAGGAACACACTGAAGCTTTCTTT; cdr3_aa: CASSLGQEHTEAFF
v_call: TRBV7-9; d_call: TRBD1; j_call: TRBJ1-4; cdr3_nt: TGTGCCAGCAGCTTAGAGGGGACAGGGGAAAAACTGTTTTTT; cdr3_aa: CASSLEGTGEKLFF
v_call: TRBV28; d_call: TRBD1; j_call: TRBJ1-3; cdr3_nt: TGTGCCAGCAGTTTGGGGACAGGGGTGCGCACCATATATTTT; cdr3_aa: CASSLGTGVRTIYF
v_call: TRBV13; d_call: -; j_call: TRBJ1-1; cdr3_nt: TGTGCCAGCAGCTTGGGCTCGGACACTGAAGCTTTCTTT; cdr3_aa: CASSLGSDTEAFF
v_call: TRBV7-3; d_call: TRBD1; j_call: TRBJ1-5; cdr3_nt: TGTGCCAGCAGCAAGACAGGGGCCCTTAGCAATCAGCCCCAGCATTTT; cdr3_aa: CASSKTGALSNQPQHF
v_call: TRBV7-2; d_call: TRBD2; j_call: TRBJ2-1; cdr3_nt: TGTGCCAGCAGCTCTGGACTAGCTTTCAATGAGCAGTTCTTC; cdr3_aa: CASSSGLAFNEQFF
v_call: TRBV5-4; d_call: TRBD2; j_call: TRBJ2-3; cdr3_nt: TGTGCCAGTAGACTAGCGGGGGACACAGATACGCAGTATTTT; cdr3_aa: CASRLAGDTDTQYF
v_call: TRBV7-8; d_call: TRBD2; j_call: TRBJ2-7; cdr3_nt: TGTGCCAGCAGCTTAGGGCGGGGGGCCTACGAGCAGTACTTC; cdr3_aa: CASSLGRGAYEQYF
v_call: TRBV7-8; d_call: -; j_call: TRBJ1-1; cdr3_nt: TGTGCCAGCAGCTCCTCGGGAGTTGTTAGCACTGAAGCTTTCTTT; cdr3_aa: CASSSSGVVSTEAFF
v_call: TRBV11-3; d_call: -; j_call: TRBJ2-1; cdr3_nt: TGTGCCAGCAGCTCCACCCGGGGGATCCCCGGCAATGAGCAGTTCTTC; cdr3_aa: CASSSTRGIPGNEQFF
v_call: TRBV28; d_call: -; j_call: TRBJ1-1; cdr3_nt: TGTGCCAGCAGTTTTCGCGGAGACAGGCGCGCTGAAGCTTTCTTT; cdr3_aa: CASSFRGDRRAEAFF
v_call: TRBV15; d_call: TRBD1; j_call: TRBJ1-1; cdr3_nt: TGTGCCACCAGCAGAGCGGGGACAGGGGCCACTGAAGCTTTCTTT; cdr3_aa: CATSRAGTGATEAFF
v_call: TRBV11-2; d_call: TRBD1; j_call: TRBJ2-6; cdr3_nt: TGTGCCAGCAGCTTAGGGGGACAGCCTCTCTCTGGGGCCAACGTCCTGACTTTC; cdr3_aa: CASSLGGQPLSGANVLTF
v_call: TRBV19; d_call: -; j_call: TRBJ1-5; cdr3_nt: TGTGCCAGTAGTATAGGGAGTAGCAATCAGCCCCAGCATTTT; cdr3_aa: CASSIGSSNQPQHF
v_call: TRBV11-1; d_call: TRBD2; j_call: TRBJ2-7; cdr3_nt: TGTGCCAGCAGCTCACTGGGACTAGCGGGCTACGAGCAGTACTTC; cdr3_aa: CASSSLGLAGYEQYF
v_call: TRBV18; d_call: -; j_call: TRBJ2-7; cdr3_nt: TGTGCCAGCTCACCGTCGGGACAACGCTACGAGCAGTACTTC; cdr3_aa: CASSPSGQRYEQYF
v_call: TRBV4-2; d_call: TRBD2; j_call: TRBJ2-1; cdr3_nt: TGTGCCAGCAGCCTGAGCGGGGGGGCGGGGAATGAGCAGTTCTTC; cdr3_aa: CASSLSGGAGNEQFF
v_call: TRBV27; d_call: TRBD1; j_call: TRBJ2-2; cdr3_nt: TGTGCCACCTCGACAGGGTACACCGGGGAGCTGTTTTTT; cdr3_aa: CATSTGYTGELFF
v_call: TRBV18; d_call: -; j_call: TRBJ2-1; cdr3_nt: TGTGCCAGCTCACCGGCCGGGAATGAGCAGTTCTTC; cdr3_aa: CASSPAGNEQFF
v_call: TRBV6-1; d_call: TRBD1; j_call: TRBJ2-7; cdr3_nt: TGTGCCAGCAGTCGGGACAGGTTGGGCTACGAGCAGTACTTC; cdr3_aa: CASSRDRLGYEQYF
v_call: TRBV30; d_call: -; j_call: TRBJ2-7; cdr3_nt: TGTGCCTGGAAATTGCCTGGACAGTACTACGAGCAGTACTTC; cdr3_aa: CAWKLPGQYYEQYF
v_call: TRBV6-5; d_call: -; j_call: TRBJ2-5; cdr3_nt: TGTGCCAGCAGTTTTGGACAGAGGGAGACCCAGTACTTC; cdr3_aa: CASSFGQRETQYF
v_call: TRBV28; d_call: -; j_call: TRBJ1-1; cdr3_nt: TGTGCCAGCAGTCCAGACTTCCTCGCTTTCTTT; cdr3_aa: CASSPDFLAFF
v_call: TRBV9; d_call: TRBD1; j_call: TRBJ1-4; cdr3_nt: TGTGCCAGCAGCGCCGGGACAGGTCCCACTGAAAAACTGTTTTTT; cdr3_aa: CASSAGTGPTEKLFF
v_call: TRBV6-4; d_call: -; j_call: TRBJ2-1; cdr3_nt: TGTGCCAGCAGCGCTAGAGTGGCTATGGTCAATGAGCAGTTCTTC; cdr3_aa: CASSARVAMVNEQFF
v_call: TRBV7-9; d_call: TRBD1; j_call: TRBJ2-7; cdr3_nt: TGTGCCAGCCAGACAGGGCCATCCTACGAGCAGTACTTC; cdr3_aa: CASQTGPSYEQYF